This paragraph covers one TCR beta chain sequence. This may be a read error, as it is one base from a much larger clone. Germline DNA was also extracted, and blood RNA was taken from unsorted whole blood. The source of the sample is a study of tumor-infiltrating lymphocytes in primary liver carcinoma. TCR beta cDNA was prepared out of roughly 490 ng total RNA by means of a constant-region primer. TCR beta libraries came from three nested multiplex PCR rounds using slightly modified ARM-PCR. TRBV1-TRBV30 forward primers paired with a C-beta reverse primer were used in the first two PCR rounds, which ran approximately 11 cycles each. TCRdb fed the multiplex PCR reads into MiXCR, producing one record per CDR3 protein. Of roughly 330,000 distinct CDR3 sequences in the sample, less than 75% were seen once. CDR3 length equals 16 residues. Germline loops: CDR1 SGHAT, CDR2 FQNNGV.

V and J are TRBV11-2 and TRBJ2-3; D is perhaps TRBD1 (5 bases). The sequencing input was peripheral blood. The sequence was collected from a man in his forties or fifties with primary liver carcinoma and hepatitis B virus infection. Here the CDR3 DNA reads TGTGCCGGCAGCTTAGATCGGGCAGGGAAGACAGATGCGCAGTATTTT. This encodes CAGSLDRAGKTDAQYF.